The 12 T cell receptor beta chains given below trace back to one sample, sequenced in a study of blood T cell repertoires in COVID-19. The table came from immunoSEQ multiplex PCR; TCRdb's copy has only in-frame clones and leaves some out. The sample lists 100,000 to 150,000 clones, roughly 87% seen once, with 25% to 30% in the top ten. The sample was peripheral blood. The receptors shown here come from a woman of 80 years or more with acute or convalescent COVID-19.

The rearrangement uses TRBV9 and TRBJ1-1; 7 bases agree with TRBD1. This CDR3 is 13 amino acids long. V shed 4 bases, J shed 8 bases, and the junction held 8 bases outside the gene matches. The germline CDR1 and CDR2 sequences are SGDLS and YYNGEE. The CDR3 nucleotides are TGTGCCAGCAGCTTACAGGGGTGGGGCGAAGCTTTCTTT. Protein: CASSLQGWGEAFF.

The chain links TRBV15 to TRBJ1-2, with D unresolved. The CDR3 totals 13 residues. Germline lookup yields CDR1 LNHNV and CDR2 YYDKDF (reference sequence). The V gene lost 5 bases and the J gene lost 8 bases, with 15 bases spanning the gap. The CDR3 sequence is CATSAHRGAGYTF. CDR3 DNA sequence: TGTGCCACCAGCGCCCATCGGGGAGCCGGCTACACCTTC.

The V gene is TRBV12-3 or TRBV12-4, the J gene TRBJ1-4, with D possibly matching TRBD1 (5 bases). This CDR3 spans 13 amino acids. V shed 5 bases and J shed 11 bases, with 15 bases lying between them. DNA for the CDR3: TGTGCCAGCAGTCCTCGGGCGGGGCAGAAACTGTTTTTT. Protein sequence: CASSPRAGQKLFF.

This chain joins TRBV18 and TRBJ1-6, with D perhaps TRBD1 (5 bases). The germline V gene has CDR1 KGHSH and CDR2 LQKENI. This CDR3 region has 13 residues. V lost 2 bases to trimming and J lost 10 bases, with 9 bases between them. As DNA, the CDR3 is TGTGCCAGCTCACCATCGGGGGAGTCACCCCTCCACTTT. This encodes CASSPSGESPLHF.

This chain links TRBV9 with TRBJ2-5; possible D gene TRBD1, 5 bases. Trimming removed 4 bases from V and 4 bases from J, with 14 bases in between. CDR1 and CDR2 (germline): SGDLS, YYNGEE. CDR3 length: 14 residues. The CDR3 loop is CASSPRSGRETQYF. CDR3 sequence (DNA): TGTGCCAGCAGCCCCCGTTCAGGGCGAGAGACCCAGTACTTC.

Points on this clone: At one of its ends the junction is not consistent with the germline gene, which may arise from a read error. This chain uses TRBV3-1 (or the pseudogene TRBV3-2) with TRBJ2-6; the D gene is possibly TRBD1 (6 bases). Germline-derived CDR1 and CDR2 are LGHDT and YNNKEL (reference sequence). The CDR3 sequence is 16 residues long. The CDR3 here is CASSQQQGTGANVPTF. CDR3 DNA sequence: TGTGCCAGCAGCCAACAACAGGGAACTGGGGCCAACGTCCCGACTTTC.

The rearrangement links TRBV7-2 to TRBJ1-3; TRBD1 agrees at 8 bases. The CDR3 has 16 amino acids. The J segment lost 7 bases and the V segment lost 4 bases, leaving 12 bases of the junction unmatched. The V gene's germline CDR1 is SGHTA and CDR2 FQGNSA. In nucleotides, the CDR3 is TGTGCCAGCAGCTACAGCAGGGGGCGATCCGGTAACACCATATATTTT. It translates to CASSYSRGRSGNTIYF.

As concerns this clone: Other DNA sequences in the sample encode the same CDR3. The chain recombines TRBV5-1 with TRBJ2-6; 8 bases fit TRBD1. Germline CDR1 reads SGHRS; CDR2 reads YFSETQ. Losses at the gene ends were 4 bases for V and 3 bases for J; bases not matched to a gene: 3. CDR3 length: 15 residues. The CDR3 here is CASSPGGSGANVLTF. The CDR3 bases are TGCGCCAGCAGCCCAGGGGGCAGTGGGGCCAACGTCCTGACTTTC.

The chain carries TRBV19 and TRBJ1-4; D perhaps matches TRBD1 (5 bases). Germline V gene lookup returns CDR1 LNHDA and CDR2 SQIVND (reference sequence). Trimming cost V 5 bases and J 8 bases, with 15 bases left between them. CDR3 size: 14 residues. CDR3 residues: CASSPSGLGEKLFF. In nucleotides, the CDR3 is TGTGCCAGTAGTCCGTCAGGGTTAGGAGAAAAACTGTTTTTT.

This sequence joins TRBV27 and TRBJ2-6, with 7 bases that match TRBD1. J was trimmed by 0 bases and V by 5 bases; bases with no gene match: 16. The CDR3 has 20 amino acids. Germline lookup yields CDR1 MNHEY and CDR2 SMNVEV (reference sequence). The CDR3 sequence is CASSRRTGLRSSSGANVLTF. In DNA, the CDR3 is TGTGCCAGCAGTAGGAGGACAGGTCTTCGCTCAAGCTCTGGGGCCAACGTCCTGACTTTC.

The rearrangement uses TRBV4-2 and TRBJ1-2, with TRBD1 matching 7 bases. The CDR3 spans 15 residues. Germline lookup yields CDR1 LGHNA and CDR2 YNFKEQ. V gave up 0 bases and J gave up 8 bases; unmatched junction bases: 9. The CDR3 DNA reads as TGTGCCAGCAGCCAAGAGGGTACGACAGGGCTGGGCTACACCTTC. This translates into CASSQEGTTGLGYTF.

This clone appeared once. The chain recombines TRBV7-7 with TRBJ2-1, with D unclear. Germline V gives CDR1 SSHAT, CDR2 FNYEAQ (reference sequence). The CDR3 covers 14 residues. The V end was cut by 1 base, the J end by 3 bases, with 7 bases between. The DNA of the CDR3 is TGTGCCAGCAGCTTAGGCGGATTCTACAATGAGCAGTTCTTC. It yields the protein CASSLGGFYNEQFF.